A selection of T cell receptor beta chains follows, all from one sample in a study of T-cell memory formation after mild COVID-19. One entry per CDR3 protein, called by TCRdb with MiXCR from the 5' RACE reads. The sample carries around 110,000 distinct CDR3 sequences, around 11% recorded once. The specimen was PBMCs or a T cell subset sorted from them (not recorded which). The source of these receptors is an adult woman who had mild COVID-19 (a few samples of this study predate the infection). Cell type and time point are not known. Each CDR3 is given with its conserved first and last residue. A D gene is named only where the DNA matches it firmly. Clone size appears in some rows only: once, few, many, or a class for an expanded clone.

TRBJ1-1 | NA | NA | TRBV20-1 | CSARSLENTEAFF | TGCAGTGCTAGAAGCCTGGAGAACACTGAAGCTTTCTTT
TRBJ2-1 | NA | many | TRBV7-9 | CASSLVGQPPYNEQFF | TGTGCCAGCAGCTTAGTGGGTCAACCCCCCTACAATGAGCAGTTCTTC
TRBJ2-7 | NA | NA | TRBV3-1 | CASSQPGAHYEQYF | TGTGCCAGCAGCCAACCCGGGGCCCACTACGAGCAGTACTTC
TRBJ1-1 | NA | NA | TRBV7-9 | CASSLNLGGDTEAFF | TGTGCCAGCAGCTTAAATCTCGGGGGAGACACTGAAGCTTTCTTT
TRBJ1-1 | NA | NA | TRBV12-3/TRBV12-4 | CASSLGPRNTEAFF | TGTGCCAGCAGTTTAGGACCGAGGAACACTGAAGCTTTCTTT
TRBJ2-5 | NA | few | TRBV7-9 | CASSLVRPASETQYF | TGTGCCAGCAGCTTAGTTCGGCCAGCCTCAGAGACCCAGTACTTC
TRBJ2-5 | NA | many | TRBV7-9 | CASSLDVYQETQYF | TGTGCCAGCAGCCTCGACGTCTACCAAGAGACCCAGTACTTC
TRBJ2-5 | NA | few | TRBV12-3/TRBV12-4 | CASSSEETQYF | TGTGCCAGCAGTTCGGAGGAGACCCAGTACTTC
TRBJ2-1 | TRBD2 | few | TRBV4-1 | CASSQVAGGDLSYPEQFF | TGCGCCAGCAGCCAGGTGGCGGGGGGCGACTTGAGCTATCCTGAGCAGTTCTTC
TRBJ1-1 | NA | NA | TRBV5-6 | CASSSGVTEAFF | TGTGCCAGCAGCTCAGGGGTGACTGAAGCTTTCTTT
TRBJ2-3 | NA | NA | TRBV7-9 | CASSLALATVTDTQYF | TGTGCCAGCAGCTTAGCTCTAGCGACGGTGACAGATACGCAGTATTTT
TRBJ2-1 | TRBD2 | few | TRBV6-2/TRBV6-3 | CASSYSSTGVAGPGYNEQFF | TGTGCCAGCAGTTACTCGAGCACGGGGGTAGCGGGCCCAGGATACAATGAGCAGTTCTTC
TRBJ1-2 | NA | NA | TRBV29-1 | CSVISGYGYTF | TGCAGCGTTATATCAGGGTATGGCTACACCTTC
TRBJ1-2 | NA | NA | TRBV25-1 | CASSDFGGYHGYTF | TGTGCCAGCAGTGATTTTGGGGGGTATCATGGCTACACCTTC
TRBJ1-1 | NA | NA | TRBV19 | CASSIGRNTEAFF | TGTGCCAGTAGTATTGGCCGGAACACTGAAGCTTTCTTT
TRBJ2-7 | NA | many | TRBV7-9 | CASILGGPTYEQYF | TGTGCCAGCATCCTCGGGGGCCCTACCTACGAGCAGTACTTC
TRBJ1-2 | TRBD1 | NA | TRBV19 | CASSPKTGEWILEGYTF | TGTGCCAGTAGTCCCAAAACAGGGGAGTGGATATTGGAGGGCTACACCTTC
TRBJ2-7 | NA | few | TRBV24-1 | CATSDPITAGGQYF | TGTGCCACCAGTGACCCCATTACGGCCGGAGGGCAGTACTTC
TRBJ2-1 | TRBD1 | NA | TRBV7-9 | CASSLGWAGGLDEQFF | TGTGCCAGCAGCTTAGGGTGGGCAGGGGGCCTAGATGAGCAGTTCTTC
TRBJ2-7 | NA | NA | TRBV7-9 | CASSPPGTYEQYF | TGTGCCAGCAGCCCTCCCGGGACCTACGAGCAGTACTTC
TRBJ2-3 | TRBD2 | NA | TRBV5-1 | CASRPLAGAIITDTQYF | TGCGCCAGCAGACCACTAGCGGGGGCCATTATCACAGATACGCAGTATTTT
TRBJ1-1 | NA | few | TRBV20-1 | CSAWTGENTEAFF | TGCAGTGCTTGGACGGGTGAAAACACTGAAGCTTTCTTT
TRBJ2-3 | TRBD2 | many | TRBV7-9 | CASSLNGGKRDTQYF | TGTGCCAGCAGCTTAAACGGGGGGAAACGGGATACGCAGTATTTT
TRBJ2-1 | NA | few | TRBV12-3/TRBV12-4 | CASSSPLYEQFF | TGTGCCAGCAGTTCACCGTTGTATGAGCAGTTCTTC
TRBJ2-2 | NA | NA | TRBV7-9 | CASSQTEGGTGELFF | TGTGCCAGCAGTCAGACCGAGGGGGGCACCGGGGAGCTGTTTTTT
TRBJ2-7 | NA | few | TRBV6-5 | CASSYLGISEQYF | TGTGCCAGCAGTTACTTAGGTATCTCCGAGCAGTACTTC